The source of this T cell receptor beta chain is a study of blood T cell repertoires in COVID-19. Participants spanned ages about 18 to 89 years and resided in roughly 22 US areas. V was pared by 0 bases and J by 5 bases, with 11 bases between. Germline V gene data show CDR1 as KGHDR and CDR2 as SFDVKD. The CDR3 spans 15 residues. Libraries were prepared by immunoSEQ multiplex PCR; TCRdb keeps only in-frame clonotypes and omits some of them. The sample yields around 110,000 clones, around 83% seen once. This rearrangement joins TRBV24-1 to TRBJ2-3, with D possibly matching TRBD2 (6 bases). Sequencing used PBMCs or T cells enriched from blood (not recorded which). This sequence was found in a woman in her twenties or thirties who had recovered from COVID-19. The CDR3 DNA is TGTGCCACCAGTGATTTGCGTTCGGAGGGAGATACGCAGTATTTT. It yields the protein CATSDLRSEGDTQYF.